This paragraph covers one T cell receptor (beta chain) sequence. Random hexamers were used to reverse transcribe an amount of 0.5 to 1 ug RNA. An immunoSEQ multiplex PCR generated amplified TCR beta CDR3 products spanning 54 Vbeta and 13 Jbeta. In TCRdb, the immunoSEQ multiplex PCR reads were re-called with MiXCR into one record per CDR3 protein. This sample has 130,000 or so distinct CDR3 sequences, with more than 75% found just once. V gave up 5 bases and J gave up 0 bases, with 9 bases separating them. Germline V CDR1 and CDR2: SGHNT, YYREEE (reference sequence). This CDR3 has 13 residues. The data stem from a study of CD8 T cells in Susac syndrome. CD8+ and CD4+ T cells taken from blood had their TCR beta sequenced. In the multiple sclerosis control group, patients were treatment-naive and had stable or active relapsing-remitting disease. In contrast to the negatively isolated CD8+ and CD4+ T cells, TEMRA cells were FACS-enriched.

Sequencing input: CD8+ T cells from PBMCs. The chain carries TRBV5-4 and TRBJ2-7, with D maybe TRBD1 (5 bases). The source is a human donor with multiple sclerosis. The CDR3 is CASRFRDSYEQYF. The CDR3 DNA follows: TGTGCCAGCAGATTCAGGGACTCCTACGAGCAGTACTTC.